The text below deals with one TCR beta chain. These data belong to a study of blood T cell repertoires in COVID-19. Study summary: COVID-19 samples collected from the United States, Italy and Spain covered acute and convalescent phases.

Methods used by the authors: Reference gene primers were amplified, and this amplification served to estimate nucleated cell counts. TCRdb's copy holds only in-frame clones and misses some; the assay was immunoSEQ multiplex PCR. From that table come the V and J calls and clone size; the DNA was used to work out D and trimming. This table has roughly 210,000 clones, 80% to 85% appearing once. Trimming took off 0 bases at V and 2 bases at J, with 15 bases between the two ends. The CDR3 has 18 residues. Germline V lookup: CDR1 SGHDT, CDR2 YYEEEE. Enrolment of Seattle patients took place during active infection, and they were followed longitudinally.

The chain is built from TRBV5-6 and TRBJ2-6, with D maybe TRBD1 (6 bases). The clonotype was recovered from an elderly woman with COVID-19, enrolled during active disease. Sequencing was performed on peripheral blood. The CDR3 loop is CASSLAQGTIAGANVLTF. CDR3 DNA sequence: TGTGCCAGCAGCTTGGCGCAGGGGACCATAGCTGGGGCCAACGTCCTGACTTTC.